These 32 T cell receptor beta chains came from one sample sequenced in a study of blood T cell repertoires in COVID-19. TCRdb's copy holds only in-frame clones and misses some; the assay was immunoSEQ multiplex PCR. The sample has approximately 150,000 clones, 87% seen once. Sequencing was performed on peripheral blood. The source is a woman aged 55-75 years with active or convalescent COVID-19.

The V and J genes are TRBV21-1 and TRBJ1-6. TRBV21-1 is flagged as a pseudogene. This CDR3 has 16 amino acids. The CDR3 spells CASSLHDRRDNSPLHF. The CDR3 DNA reads TGTGCCAGCAGCCTACACGACCGGAGGGACAATTCACCCCTCCACTTT.

The chain joins TRBV6-1 to TRBJ1-5; maybe TRBD1 (6 bases). With 1 base removed from V and 0 bases from J, the gap between germline ends came to 10 bases. Germline CDR1 is MNHNS and CDR2 is SASEGT. This CDR3 comprises 16 residues. The CDR3 nucleotides read TGTGCCAGCAGTGAAGAGATACAGGGTAGCAATCAGCCCCAGCATTTT. Translation gives CASSEEIQGSNQPQHF.

The chain employs TRBV6-2 or TRBV6-3 and TRBJ2-7; D is unclear. The CDR3 runs 14 residues. The V gene's germline CDR1 is MNHEY and CDR2 SVGEGT. Trimming stripped 3 bases from V and 7 bases from J, with 16 bases between. The CDR3 DNA reads TGTGCCAGCAGTTATAGTGGAGCCACCCGAGAGCAGTACTTC. Amino acids: CASSYSGATREQYF.

V is TRBV18 and J is TRBJ1-2; D is uncertain. Germline V lookup: CDR1 KGHSH, CDR2 LQKENI. This CDR3 has 15 amino acids. V lost 1 base and J 0 bases, leaving 9 bases between the germline ends. The CDR3 here is CASSPQAAANYGYTF. For the CDR3, the DNA is TGTGCCAGCTCACCACAAGCCGCTGCTAACTATGGCTACACCTTC.

This chain uses TRBV4-3 with TRBJ1-2, with D hard to call. The CDR3 totals 15 residues. V was cut by 2 bases and J by 0 bases, with 10 bases left in between. Per the germline V gene, CDR1 is LGHNA and CDR2 is YSLEER. The chain's CDR3 is CASSQLRGANYGYTF. Written as DNA, the CDR3 is TGCGCCAGCAGCCAACTACGGGGAGCTAACTATGGCTACACCTTC.

The chain links TRBV6-4 to TRBJ1-1, with 7 positions matching TRBD1. Germline V gene lookup returns CDR1 MRHNA and CDR2 SNTAGT. The CDR3 has 15 amino acids. Losses at the gene ends were 6 bases for V and 1 base for J; bases not matched to a gene: 8. The DNA of the CDR3 is TGTGCCAGCAGGGGACAGTGGGACCAGAACACTGAAGCTTTCTTT. Translated: CASRGQWDQNTEAFF.

This sequence joins TRBV29-1 and TRBJ2-2, with TRBD1 identical over 9 bases. The CDR3 has 13 residues. From germline, CDR1 is SQVTM and CDR2 ANQGSEA. The junction had 4 bases not matched to a gene; V was cut back by 5 bases and J by 6 bases. The CDR3 loop is CSVSQGAPGELFF. The CDR3 nucleotides are TGCAGCGTTTCACAGGGGGCCCCCGGGGAGCTGTTTTTT.

V and J are TRBV28 and TRBJ2-3; 7 bases agree with TRBD1. This CDR3 comprises 14 residues. Trimming removed 2 bases from V and 3 bases from J; junction bases left unmatched: 2. Germline V gives CDR1 MDHEN, CDR2 SYDVKM. The CDR3 here is CASSLDRVTDTQYF. DNA of the CDR3: TGTGCCAGCAGTTTAGACAGGGTGACAGATACGCAGTATTTT.

The rearrangement joins TRBV15 to TRBJ2-5; 8 positions match TRBD1. The CDR3 has 14 residues. CDR1 and CDR2 from the germline V gene are LNHNV and YYDKDF (reference sequence). After removal of 5 bases from V and 1 base from J, the junction contained 3 bases not matched to a gene. The CDR3 is CATSGTGGQETQYF. The CDR3 region has the DNA TGTGCCACCAGCGGTACAGGGGGCCAAGAGACCCAGTACTTC. Full variable domain (outside the CDR3, taken from reference TRBV15 and TRBJ2-5): DAMVIQNPRYQVTQFGKPVTLSCSQTLNHNVMYWYQQKSSQAPKLLFHYYDKDFNNEADTPDNFQSRRPNTSFCFLDIRSPGLGDTAMYLCATSGTGGQETQYFGPGTRLLVL.

This clone appeared a single time. The chain combines TRBV24-1 with TRBJ2-7; 8 nucleotides align to TRBD1. The trim removed 12 bases at V and 4 bases at J, leaving 4 bases unmatched. The CDR3 totals 11 residues. CDR1 and CDR2 (germline): KGHDR, SFDVKD. CDR3 residues: CAAGQVYEQYF. The DNA of the CDR3 is TGTGCCGCGGGACAGGTATACGAGCAGTACTTC.

A single count supports this clone. The chain uses TRBV6-2 or TRBV6-3 and TRBJ2-1; TRBD1 might be the D (5 bases). The germline V gene encodes CDR1 MNHEY and CDR2 SVGEGT. This CDR3 comprises 18 residues. Trimming shortened V by 2 bases and J by 4 bases, and 21 bases separated the two germline ends. The CDR3 spells CASSYPLGRRVLYNEQFF. CDR3 nucleotides: TGTGCCAGCAGTTACCCCCTAGGACGCAGGGTCCTATACAATGAGCAGTTCTTC.

J is TRBJ1-1 and V is TRBV2; no firm D call. V lost 6 bases, J lost 0 bases, and 8 bases lay in between. The length of the CDR3 is 13 residues. CDR1 and CDR2 from the germline V gene are SNHLY and FYNNEI. The chain's CDR3 is CASSPGLNTEAFF. The CDR3 DNA sequence: TGTGCCAGCAGCCCGGGTCTGAACACTGAAGCTTTCTTT.

This clone was recorded only once. The V and J genes are TRBV12-5 and TRBJ1-1; perhaps TRBD1 as D (6 bases). V shed 5 bases and J shed 10 bases, with 11 bases lying between them. This CDR3 has 11 residues. Germline values: CDR1 LGHNT, CDR2 FRNRAP. CDR3 bases: TGTGCTAGTGGTGACACAGGGCTAGCTTTCTTT. It encodes CASGDTGLAFF.

The rearrangement uses TRBV30 and TRBJ2-3, with D perhaps TRBD2 (5 bases). In germline, CDR1 is GTSNPN, CDR2 SVGIG (reference sequence). This CDR3 spans 14 amino acids. V shed 0 bases and J shed 4 bases, with 11 bases lying between them. In DNA form, the CDR3 reads TGTGCCTGGAGTGTAGGGAGTGGGCCAGATACGCAGTATTTT. Amino acid sequence: CAWSVGSGPDTQYF.

J is TRBJ1-4 and V is TRBV6-5; D might be TRBD1 (5 bases). V dropped 2 bases and J dropped 8 bases, with 12 bases sitting between them. This CDR3 comprises 14 residues. Germline lookup yields CDR1 MNHEY and CDR2 SVGAGI. DNA of the CDR3: TGTGCCAGCAGTTACAGGCAGGGAAGGGAAAAACTGTTTTTT. Residues: CASSYRQGREKLFF.

The gene calls are TRBV10-3 and TRBJ2-3; 10 bases line up with TRBD2. The CDR3 is made up of 15 amino acids. V dropped 5 bases and J dropped 0; count of bases not matched to a gene: 2. Germline values: CDR1 ENHRY, CDR2 SYGVKD. CDR3: CAISNSGGSTDTQYF. The DNA for the CDR3 is TGTGCCATCAGTAATAGCGGGGGGAGCACAGATACGCAGTATTTT.

The genes are TRBV6-1 and TRBJ2-5; tentatively, D is TRBD2 (6 bases). V was clipped by 1 base and J by 7 bases, with 16 bases between them. The CDR3 spans 15 residues. In germline, CDR1 is MNHNS, CDR2 SASEGT. The CDR3 here is CASSEGSDSGWTQYF. The CDR3 DNA sequence: TGTGCCAGCAGTGAAGGATCCGACAGCGGGTGGACCCAGTACTTC.

This clone was detected a few times. The genes are TRBV18 and TRBJ1-4; D remains unclear. CDR3 length equals 13 residues. Trimming shortened V by 3 bases and J by 7 bases, and 9 bases separated the two germline ends. Germline lookup yields CDR1 KGHSH and CDR2 LQKENI. The DNA for the CDR3 is TGTGCCAGCTCACCCCTAATGAGTGAAAAACTGTTTTTT. This sequence encodes CASSPLMSEKLFF.

The rearrangement joins TRBV10-1 to TRBJ2-2; D possibly corresponds to TRBD2 (5 bases). Looked up from germline, CDR1 is WNHNN and CDR2 is SYGVQD (reference sequence). The CDR3 runs 15 residues. V was shortened by 5 bases and J by 3 bases, with 13 bases between the two germline ends. The CDR3 protein is CASSPGEGYTGELFF. CDR3 coding DNA: TGCGCCAGCAGTCCCGGGGAAGGTTACACCGGGGAGCTGTTTTTT.

The rearrangement joins TRBV20-1 to TRBJ2-1; unclear D gene. Trimming left V 2 bases short and J 7 bases short, with 6 bases between. The CDR3 spans 11 residues. CDR1 DFQATT and CDR2 SNEGSKA come from the germline V gene (reference sequence). The CDR3 loop is CSARPVNEQFF. In DNA, the CDR3 is TGCAGTGCTAGACCAGTGAATGAGCAGTTCTTC.

V usage is TRBV7-8 and J usage is TRBJ2-1; 15 bases align to TRBD2. Germline values: CDR1 SGHVS, CDR2 FQNEAQ. The CDR3 totals 16 residues. V gave up 5 bases and J gave up 5 bases; unmatched junction bases: 4. CDR3 coding DNA: TGTGCCAGCAGCCCAGGGACTAGCGGGGGGAACAATGAGCAGTTCTTC. It translates to CASSPGTSGGNNEQFF.

The chain is built from TRBV12-3 or TRBV12-4 and TRBJ1-1; D is unclear. The V and J ends lost 3 bases and 1 base respectively, with 6 bases between them. The CDR3 has 13 amino acids. CDR3 bases: TGTGCCAGCAGTTTTAACGGGAACACTGAAGCTTTCTTT. Translating gives CASSFNGNTEAFF.

V gene TRBV4-1 combines with J gene TRBJ2-1; 10 nucleotides align to TRBD2. V gave up 1 base and J gave up 0 bases; unmatched junction bases: 6. Germline lookup yields CDR1 MGHRA and CDR2 YSYEKL. The CDR3 covers 18 residues. In DNA form, the CDR3 reads TGCGCCAGCAGCCAAGTTAGCGGGGGGACCCTCTCCTACAATGAGCAGTTCTTC. This codes for CASSQVSGGTLSYNEQFF.

The V gene is TRBV11-1, the J gene TRBJ1-2, with 7 bases lining up with TRBD1. This CDR3 has 16 residues. Germline values: CDR1 SGHAT, CDR2 FQDESV (reference sequence). V gave up 1 base and J gave up 2 bases; unmatched junction bases: 7. CDR3 amino acids: CASSLVLRGPNYGYTF. The CDR3 nucleotides are TGTGCCAGCAGCTTAGTACTTAGGGGGCCCAACTATGGCTACACCTTC.

The rearrangement joins TRBV11-2 to TRBJ1-2; a possible D gene is TRBD1 (6 bases). The length of the CDR3 is 15 residues. V lost 4 bases, J lost 0 bases, and 12 bases lay in between. Germline V gene sequence: CDR1 SGHAT, CDR2 FQNNGV. CDR3 sequence (DNA): TGTGCCAGCAGCTCCTCAGGGGCAACTAACTATGGCTACACCTTC. It yields the protein CASSSSGATNYGYTF.

The rearrangement uses TRBV6-2 or TRBV6-3 and TRBJ1-6; D is ambiguous. The V end lost 3 bases, the J end lost 7 bases, and 13 bases lay between the germline ends. This CDR3 comprises 15 residues. Germline CDR1 and CDR2: MNHEY and SVGEGT. The CDR3, as DNA: TGTGCCAGCAGTTATCTCCGGCGGGGAAATTCACCCCTCCACTTT. This gives the protein CASSYLRRGNSPLHF.

The chain employs TRBV6-5 and TRBJ2-7, with D perhaps matching TRBD2 (6 bases). CDR1 is MNHEY and CDR2 is SVGAGI in the germline V gene. The CDR3 contains 14 residues. V was cut by 8 bases and J by 7 bases, with 21 bases left in between. This chain's CDR3 is CASQQQGLSWEQYF. The DNA of the CDR3 is TGTGCCAGCCAGCAGCAGGGACTGTCTTGGGAGCAGTACTTC.

This chain joins TRBV12-3 or TRBV12-4 and TRBJ1-1; D may be TRBD1 (5 bases). V lost 5 bases, J lost 7 bases, and 14 bases lay in between. The length of the CDR3 is 13 residues. For the CDR3, the DNA is TGTGCCAGCAGTCGAACAGGACGAGTTGAAGCTTTCTTT. It yields the protein CASSRTGRVEAFF.

The chain recombines TRBV9 with TRBJ2-2; D not certain. This CDR3 is built from 14 residues. The V gene's germline CDR1 is SGDLS and CDR2 YYNGEE. The ends were cut back, 4 bases at V and 6 bases at J, with 13 bases in the middle. The CDR3 loop reads CASSPQTTSGELFF. CDR3 nucleotide sequence: TGTGCCAGCAGCCCCCAGACAACCTCCGGGGAGCTGTTTTTT.

This sequence joins TRBV18 and TRBJ2-7, with TRBD1 matching over 8 bases. CDR3 length: 13 residues. Germline V lookup: CDR1 KGHSH, CDR2 LQKENI. Losses at the gene ends were 6 bases for V and 7 bases for J; bases not matched to a gene: 8. The DNA of the CDR3 is TGTGCCAGCTCGACACAGGGGGTCGGAGAGCAGTACTTC. Protein: CASSTQGVGEQYF.

This clone turned up a few times. This specimen includes other DNA sequences encoding the same CDR3. The rearrangement links TRBV7-7 to TRBJ1-1; tentatively, D is TRBD1 (5 bases). Germline V CDR1 and CDR2: SSHAT, FNYEAQ (reference sequence). This CDR3 comprises 16 residues. The CDR3 nucleotides read TGTGCTAGCCAATGGAGCAGGGCCCATAGGGACACTGAAGCTTTCTTT. This encodes CASQWSRAHRDTEAFF.

The chain is built from TRBV6-4 and TRBJ2-1; D gene uncertain. Trimming pared 5 bases from V and 0 bases from J, leaving 14 bases between. This CDR3 is built from 16 residues. Per the germline V gene, CDR1 is MRHNA and CDR2 is SNTAGT. The CDR3 DNA follows: TGTGCCAGCAGTTCTTCTGCGAGGAGCTCCTACAATGAGCAGTTCTTC. Translation: CASSSSARSSYNEQFF.